Listed below are T cell receptor beta chains from one sample, sequenced in a study of OX40 agonist ivuxolimab in advanced cancers. Sequenced by immunoSEQ multiplex PCR; TCRdb stores in-frame clones only, minus some. The data contain roughly 93,000 clones, 70% to 85% of them seen just once; the ten biggest clones take up roughly 5%. The sample here was CD4+ or CD8+ T cells sorted from blood, taken in a trial of the OX40 agonist ivuxolimab. These TCRs come from an adult with an advanced solid tumor such as melanoma, head and neck, liver or kidney cancer. CDR3s include the opening cysteine and the closing phenylalanine or tryptophan. Size is stated for part of the rows, as once, few or many counts, or as a class when the clone is expanded.

v_gene	abundance	j_gene	CDR3aa
TRBV2	-	TRBJ2-7	CASSAGTPYEQYF
TRBV5-1	once	TRBJ2-7	CASSLAGTAYEQYF
TRBV6-6	once	TRBJ1-1	CASSQVGSLNTEAFF
TRBV6-6	-	TRBJ2-7	CASSYKQSYEQYF
TRBV5-4	-	TRBJ2-3	CASSQTGSSTDTQYF
TRBV2	-	TRBJ2-2	CARTAGGYTGELFF
TRBV6-5	-	TRBJ2-7	CASSPGVGAYEQYF
TRBV2	-	TRBJ2-1	CASKEGNRYNEQFF
TRBV10-3	-	TRBJ2-7	CAISNQGYEQYF
TRBV9	-	TRBJ1-1	CASSVGGGARTEAFF
TRBV5-1	-	-	CASSPDRGQNEQYF
TRBV2	-	TRBJ2-5	CASSERGVKWETQYF
TRBV11-3	-	TRBJ1-1	CASSYGRAEAFF
TRBV19	-	TRBJ1-2	CASSTWTGSGYGYTF
TRBV5-6	-	TRBJ1-2	CASSPWTGRLYYGYTF
TRBV11-2	-	TRBJ1-6	CASSLARVGESPLHF
TRBV5-1	-	TRBJ2-2	CASSLALTGPTGELFF
TRBV30	few	TRBJ2-1	CAWKSRDRSSYNEQFF
TRBV20-1	few	TRBJ1-1	CSAPRGSEAFF
TRBV7-8	-	TRBJ1-1	CASSTGHANTEAFF
TRBV30	-	TRBJ1-1	CAWSPGNTEAFF
TRBV6-5	few	TRBJ1-1	CASSPGGAGDTEAFF
TRBV6-6	-	TRBJ2-5	CASSAWQGAETQYF
TRBV6-5	-	TRBJ2-7	CASSGPGQGAYEQYF